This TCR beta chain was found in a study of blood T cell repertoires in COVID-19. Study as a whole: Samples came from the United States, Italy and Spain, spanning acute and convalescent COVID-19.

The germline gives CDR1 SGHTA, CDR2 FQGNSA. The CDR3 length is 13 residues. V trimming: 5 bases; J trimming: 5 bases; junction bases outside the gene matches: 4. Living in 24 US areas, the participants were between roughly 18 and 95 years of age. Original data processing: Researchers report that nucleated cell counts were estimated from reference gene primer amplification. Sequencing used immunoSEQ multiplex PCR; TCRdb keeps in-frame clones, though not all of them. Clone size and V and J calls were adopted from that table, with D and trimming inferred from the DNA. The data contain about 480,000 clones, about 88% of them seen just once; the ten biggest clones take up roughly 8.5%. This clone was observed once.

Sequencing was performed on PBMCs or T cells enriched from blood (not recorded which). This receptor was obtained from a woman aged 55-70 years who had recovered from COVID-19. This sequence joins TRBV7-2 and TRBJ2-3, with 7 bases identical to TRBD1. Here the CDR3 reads CASSPRQGDTQYF. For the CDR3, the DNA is TGTGCCAGCAGCCCCAGACAGGGAGATACGCAGTATTTT. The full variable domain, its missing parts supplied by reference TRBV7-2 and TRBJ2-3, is GAGVSQSPSNKVTEKGKDVELRCDPISGHTALYWYRQSLGQGLEFLIYFQGNSAPDKSGLPSDRFSAERTGGSVSTLTIQRTQQEDSAVYLCASSPRQGDTQYFGPGTRLTVL.